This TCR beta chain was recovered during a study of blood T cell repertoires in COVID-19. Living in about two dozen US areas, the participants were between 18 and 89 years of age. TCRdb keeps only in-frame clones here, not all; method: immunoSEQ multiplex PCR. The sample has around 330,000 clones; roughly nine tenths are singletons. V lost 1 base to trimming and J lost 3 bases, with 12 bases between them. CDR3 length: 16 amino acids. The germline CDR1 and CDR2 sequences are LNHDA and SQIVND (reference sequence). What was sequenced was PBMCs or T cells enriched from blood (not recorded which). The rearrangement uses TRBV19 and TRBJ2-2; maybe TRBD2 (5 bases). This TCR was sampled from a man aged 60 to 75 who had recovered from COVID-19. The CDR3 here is CASSIGRGFDTGELFF. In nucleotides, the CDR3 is TGTGCCAGTAGTATAGGTCGAGGGTTTGACACCGGGGAGCTGTTTTTT.